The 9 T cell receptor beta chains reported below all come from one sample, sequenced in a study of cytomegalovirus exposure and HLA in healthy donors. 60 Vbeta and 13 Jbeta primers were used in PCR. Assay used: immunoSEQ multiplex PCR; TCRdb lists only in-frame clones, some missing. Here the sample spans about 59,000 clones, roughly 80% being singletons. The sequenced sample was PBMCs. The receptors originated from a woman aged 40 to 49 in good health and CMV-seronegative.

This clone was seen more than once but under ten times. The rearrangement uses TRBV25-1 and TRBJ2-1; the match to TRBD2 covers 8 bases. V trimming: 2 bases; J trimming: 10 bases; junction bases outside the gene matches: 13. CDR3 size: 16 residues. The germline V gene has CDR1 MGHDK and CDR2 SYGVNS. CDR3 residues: CASSERGGRPSGEQFF. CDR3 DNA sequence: TGTGCCAGCAGTGAAAGAGGCGGGAGGCCCTCCGGAGAGCAGTTCTTC.

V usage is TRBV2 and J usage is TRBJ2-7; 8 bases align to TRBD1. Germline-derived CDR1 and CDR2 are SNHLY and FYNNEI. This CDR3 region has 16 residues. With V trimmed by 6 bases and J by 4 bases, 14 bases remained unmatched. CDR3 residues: CASRELGQGGMYEQYF. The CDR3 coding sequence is TGTGCCAGCAGGGAATTAGGACAGGGTGGTATGTACGAGCAGTACTTC.

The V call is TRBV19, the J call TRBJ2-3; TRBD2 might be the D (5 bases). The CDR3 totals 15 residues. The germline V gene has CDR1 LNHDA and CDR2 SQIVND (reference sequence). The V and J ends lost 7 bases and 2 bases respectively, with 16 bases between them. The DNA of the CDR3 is TGTGCCAGTAAAAGCAGGTCGAGGGCCACAGATACGCAGTATTTT. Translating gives CASKSRSRATDTQYF.

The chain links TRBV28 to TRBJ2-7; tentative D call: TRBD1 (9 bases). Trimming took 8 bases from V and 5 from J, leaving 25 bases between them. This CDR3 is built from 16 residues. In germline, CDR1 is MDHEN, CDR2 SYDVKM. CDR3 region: CASPGTGSGSRDEQYF. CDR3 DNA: TGTGCCAGCCCCGGGACAGGGAGCGGGAGTCGGGACGAGCAGTACTTC.

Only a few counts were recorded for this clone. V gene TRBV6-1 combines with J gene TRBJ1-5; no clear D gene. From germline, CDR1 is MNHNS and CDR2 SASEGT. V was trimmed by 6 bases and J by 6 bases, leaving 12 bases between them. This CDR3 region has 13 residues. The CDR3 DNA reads TGTGCCAGCAGACTAACGTCCCCTCAGCCCCAGCATTTT. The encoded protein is CASRLTSPQPQHF.

The CDR3 nucleotides read TGTGCCAGCAGCTTAGTTGGCGGGAGGACGGGGGAGACCCAGTACTTC. Translated, it gives CASSLVGGRTGETQYF. The chain carries TRBV7-7 and TRBJ2-5, with TRBD2 matching 8 bases. Germline CDR1 is SSHAT and CDR2 is FNYEAQ (reference sequence). The CDR3 sequence is 16 residues long. V shed 1 base, J shed 5 bases, and the junction held 9 bases outside the gene matches.

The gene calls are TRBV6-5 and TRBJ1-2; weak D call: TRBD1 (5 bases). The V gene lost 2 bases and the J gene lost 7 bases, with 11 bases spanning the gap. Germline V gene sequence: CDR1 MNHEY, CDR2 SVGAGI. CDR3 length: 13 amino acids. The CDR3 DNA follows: TGTGCCAGCAGTTACACACAGGCAGGTGGCTACACCTTC. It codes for CASSYTQAGGYTF.

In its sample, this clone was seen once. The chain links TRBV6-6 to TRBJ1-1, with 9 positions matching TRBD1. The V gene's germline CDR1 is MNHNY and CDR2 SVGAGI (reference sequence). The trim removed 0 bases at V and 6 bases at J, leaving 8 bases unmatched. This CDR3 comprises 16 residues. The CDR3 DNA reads TGTGCCAGCAGTTACTCACCGGGACAGGGTGTTGCTGAAGCTTTCTTT. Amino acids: CASSYSPGQGVAEAFF.

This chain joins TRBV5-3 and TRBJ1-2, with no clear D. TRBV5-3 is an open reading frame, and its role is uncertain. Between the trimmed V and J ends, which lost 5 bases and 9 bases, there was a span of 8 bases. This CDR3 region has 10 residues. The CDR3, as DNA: TGTGCCAGAAGTCGTAGTCGCTACACCTTC. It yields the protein CARSRSRYTF.